These 18 T cell receptor beta chains were sequenced from one sample in a study of blood T cell repertoires in COVID-19. Here immunoSEQ multiplex PCR was the method, and the copy in TCRdb shows in-frame clones only, minus some. Altogether fewer than 40,000 clones are present, roughly nine tenths being singletons, with the ten largest covering roughly 5.2%. Material: peripheral blood. The receptors were sampled from a human donor in a cohort sampled during active COVID-19.

The rearrangement links TRBV10-3 to TRBJ2-7, with 13 bases fitting TRBD2. CDR3 length: 16 amino acids. The trim removed 8 bases at V and 6 bases at J, leaving 13 bases unmatched. Germline loops: CDR1 ENHRY, CDR2 SYGVKD. The CDR3 is CAILLAGGPISAEQYV. DNA of the CDR3: TGTGCCATCTTACTAGCGGGAGGGCCCATCTCCGCCGAGCAGTACGTC.

The chain is built from TRBV11-3 and TRBJ1-2; D not certain. CDR3 length equals 13 residues. The V end was cut by 5 bases, the J end by 4 bases, with 11 bases between. In germline, CDR1 is SGHNT, CDR2 YENEEA. The CDR3 nucleotides read TGTGCCAGCAGCCCGACGGGTGGCTATGGCTACACCTTC. It translates to CASSPTGGYGYTF.

In its sample, this clone was seen once. This chain uses TRBV7-2 with TRBJ2-1; D not certain. This CDR3 spans 11 amino acids. CDR1 and CDR2 from the germline V gene are SGHTA and FQGNSA. Trimming shortened V by 5 bases and J by 8 bases, and 7 bases separated the two germline ends. CDR3 amino acids: CASSLSDEQFF. CDR3 DNA: TGTGCCAGCAGCCTTTCTGATGAGCAGTTCTTC. Drawing the rest from reference TRBV7-2 and TRBJ2-1, the complete variable domain is GAGVSQSPSNKVTEKGKDVELRCDPISGHTALYWYRQSLGQGLEFLIYFQGNSAPDKSGLPSDRFSAERTGGSVSTLTIQRTQQEDSAVYLCASSLSDEQFFGPGTRLTVL.

The rearrangement uses TRBV3-1 (or the pseudogene TRBV3-2) and TRBJ1-2; D gene ambiguous. Trimming left V 2 bases short and J 8 bases short, with 12 bases between. Germline V gene sequence: CDR1 LGHDT, CDR2 YNNKEL (reference sequence). The CDR3 extends over 13 amino acids. CDR3 bases: TGTGCCAGCAGCCAACTGATTCCCGGGGGCTACACCTTC. Protein sequence: CASSQLIPGGYTF.

The chain is built from TRBV28 and TRBJ1-2; a weak D match, TRBD1 (6 bases). CDR1 is MDHEN, CDR2 SYDVKM, per germline. This CDR3 region has 15 residues. V lost 6 bases, J lost 0 bases, and 14 bases lay in between. The CDR3 DNA sequence: TGTGCCAGCAGATTTCGGGACACCTCTAACTATGGCTACACCTTC. Translated, it gives CASRFRDTSNYGYTF.

CDR3 sequence reads: CASVGGITQYF. The DNA of the CDR3 is TGTGCCAGCGTTGGCGGCATCACGCAGTATTTT. The chain uses TRBV12-3 or TRBV12-4 and TRBJ2-3; no clear D gene. V was shortened by 8 bases and J by 9 bases, with 12 bases between the two germline ends. The CDR3 loop spans 11 amino acids.

The chain links TRBV7-6 to TRBJ2-3, with 8 bases lining up with TRBD1. V was clipped by 5 bases and J by 1 base; unmatched bases: 8. CDR3 length: 16 residues. Germline V gene sequence: CDR1 SGHVS, CDR2 FNYEAQ. The CDR3 DNA reads as TGTGCCAGCAGCCAATCCGCGGACAGGGGCACAGATACGCAGTATTTT. Amino acid sequence: CASSQSADRGTDTQYF.

There are a few counts of this clone. The chain couples TRBV6-5 to TRBJ1-2; tentatively, D is TRBD1 (6 bases). The CDR3 contains 14 residues. Germline CDR1 MNHEY, CDR2 SVGAGI. The V end lost 6 bases, the J end lost 2 bases, and 13 bases lay between the germline ends. This CDR3 reads CASSPATGNYGYTF. DNA for the CDR3: TGTGCCAGCAGCCCCGCCACAGGGAACTATGGCTACACCTTC.

This sequence joins TRBV5-8 and TRBJ1-1, with D unresolved. This CDR3 is built from 13 residues. Per the germline V gene, CDR1 is SGHTS and CDR2 is YDEGEE. Trimming took off 2 bases at V and 5 bases at J, with 10 bases between the two ends. This CDR3 is CASSLLRGTEAFF. The CDR3 bases are TGTGCCAGCAGCTTACTCCGAGGGACTGAAGCTTTCTTT.

As to this clone: This sample also contains other DNA sequences that code for the same CDR3. The chain joins TRBV3-1 (or the pseudogene TRBV3-2) to TRBJ2-3; 16 bases fit TRBD2. CDR1 and CDR2 (germline): LGHDT, YNNKEL (reference sequence). This CDR3 comprises 18 residues. Germline trimming cut 0 bases from V and 1 base from J; bases unmatched to any gene: 1. CDR3 loop: CASSQEGLAGGGTDTQYF. DNA for the CDR3: TGTGCCAGCAGCCAAGAGGGACTAGCGGGGGGGGGCACAGATACGCAGTATTTT.

This chain links TRBV6-6 with TRBJ2-2; D gene uncertain. CDR1 and CDR2 from the germline V gene are MNHNY and SVGAGI (reference sequence). The CDR3 extends over 11 amino acids. V was clipped by 6 bases and J by 8 bases, with 7 bases between them. The CDR3 nucleotides read TGTGCCAGCAGCGGAGTTGGGGAGCTGTTTTTT. Its translation is CASSGVGELFF.

The rearrangement uses TRBV11-2 and TRBJ2-7; perhaps TRBD2 as D (5 bases). V shed 4 bases and J shed 1 base, with 11 bases lying between them. The CDR3 sequence is 14 residues long. Germline values: CDR1 SGHAT, CDR2 FQNNGV. CDR3 sequence reads: CASSSLSGSYEQYV. CDR3 nucleotide sequence: TGTGCCAGCAGCTCCCTAAGCGGATCCTACGAGCAGTACGTC.

The rearrangement links TRBV6-5 to TRBJ2-1; a weak D match, TRBD2 (6 bases). V was cut by 2 bases and J by 2 bases, with 10 bases left in between. The germline V gene has CDR1 MNHEY and CDR2 SVGAGI. The CDR3 has 15 amino acids. DNA for the CDR3: TGTGCCAGCAGTTACGCGGGATTGGCCTACAATGAGCAGTTCTTC. Amino acid sequence: CASSYAGLAYNEQFF.

This rearrangement joins TRBV18 to TRBJ2-1, with TRBD2 matching over 15 bases. The CDR3 is 16 residues long. Germline-derived CDR1 and CDR2 are KGHSH and LQKENI. The V segment lost 3 bases and the J segment 5 bases; nucleotides outside the gene matches: 2. The CDR3 bases are TGTGCCAGCTCACCGGGACTAGCGGGGGGAAACAATGAGCAGTTCTTC. As protein: CASSPGLAGGNNEQFF.

The chain links TRBV7-2 to TRBJ2-5; D is uncertain. CDR3 length: 11 residues. CDR1 and CDR2 from the germline V gene are SGHTA and FQGNSA. Trimming stripped 3 bases from V and 6 bases from J, with 5 bases between. Here the CDR3 DNA reads TGTGCCAGCAGCTTTGGGCAGACCCAGTACTTC. It is translated as CASSFGQTQYF.

The rearrangement uses TRBV4-2 and TRBJ2-3, with D perhaps matching TRBD2 (5 bases). CDR1 and CDR2 (germline): LGHNA, YNFKEQ. The CDR3 is 16 residues long. Trimming removed 4 bases at V and 0 bases at J, with 14 bases between. CDR3 residues: CASSPSPGLSTDTQYF. CDR3 coding DNA: TGTGCCAGCAGCCCCTCTCCCGGACTCAGCACAGATACGCAGTATTTT.

The chain has TRBV19 and TRBJ1-2; D might be TRBD1 (6 bases). There are 17 residues in the CDR3. Germline CDR1 is LNHDA and CDR2 is SQIVND (reference sequence). With 0 bases removed from V and 5 bases from J, the gap between germline ends came to 19 bases. CDR3 sequence (DNA): TGTGCCAGTAGTATAGATACCGGGGGGGCACTGGAATATGGCTACACCTTC. This sequence encodes CASSIDTGGALEYGYTF.

The chain combines TRBV5-1 with TRBJ2-1; 7 bases fit TRBD2. V shed 4 bases and J 2 bases; nucleotides not matched to a gene: 9. Germline assignment: CDR1 SGHRS and CDR2 YFSETQ. There are 16 residues in the CDR3. CDR3 nucleotide sequence: TGCGCCAGCAGCCAAAGATCCGGGACTACCTACAATGAGCAGTTCTTC. Translating it yields CASSQRSGTTYNEQFF.